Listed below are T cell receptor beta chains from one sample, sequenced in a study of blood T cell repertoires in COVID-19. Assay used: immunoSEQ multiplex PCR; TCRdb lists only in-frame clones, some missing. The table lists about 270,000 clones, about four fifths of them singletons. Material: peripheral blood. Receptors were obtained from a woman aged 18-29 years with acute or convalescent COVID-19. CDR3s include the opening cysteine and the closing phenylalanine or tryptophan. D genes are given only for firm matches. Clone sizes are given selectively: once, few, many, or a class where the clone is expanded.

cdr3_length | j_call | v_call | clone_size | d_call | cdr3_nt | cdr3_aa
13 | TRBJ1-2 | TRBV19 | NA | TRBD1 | TGTGCCAGTAGCAATGGACAGGGTTATGGCTACACCTTC | CASSNGQGYGYTF
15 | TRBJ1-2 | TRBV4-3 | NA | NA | TGCGCCAGCAGCCAAGTCTGGACAGTCGACTATGGCTACACCTTC | CASSQVWTVDYGYTF
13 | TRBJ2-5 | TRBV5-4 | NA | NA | TGTGCCAGCACGACAGACCCACAAGAGACCCAGTACTTC | CASTTDPQETQYF
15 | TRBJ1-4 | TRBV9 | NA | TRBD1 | TGTGCCAGCAGCGTAGGAACAGGGGAGACTGAAAAACTGTTTTTT | CASSVGTGETEKLFF
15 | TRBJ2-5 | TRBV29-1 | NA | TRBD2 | TGCAGCGTTGAAGAATGGTTAGCGGGACAAGAGACCCAGTACTTC | CSVEEWLAGQETQYF
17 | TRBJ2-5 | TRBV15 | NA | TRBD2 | TGTGCCACCAGCAGAGGAGGGACTAGCGGACCACAAGAGACCCAGTACTTC | CATSRGGTSGPQETQYF
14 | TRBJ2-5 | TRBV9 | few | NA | TGTGCCAGCAGCGTAGACCGGGGCCAAGAGACCCAGTACTTC | CASSVDRGQETQYF
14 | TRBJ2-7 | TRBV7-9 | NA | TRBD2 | TGTGCCAGCAGCCCTCCGGGACTAGGGTACGAGCAGTACTTC | CASSPPGLGYEQYF
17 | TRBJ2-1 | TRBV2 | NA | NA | TGTGCCAGCAGTGAATGGGGTTCCGGGAGCTCCTACAATGAGCAGTTCTTC | CASSEWGSGSSYNEQFF
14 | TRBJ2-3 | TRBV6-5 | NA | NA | TGTGCCAGCAGTTCACAGTCCGTGACAGATACGCAGTATTTT | CASSSQSVTDTQYF
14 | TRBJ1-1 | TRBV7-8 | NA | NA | TGTGCCAGCAGCTTAACTATGGGGGGGACTGAAGCTTTCTTT | CASSLTMGGTEAFF
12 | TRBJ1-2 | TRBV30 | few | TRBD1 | TGTGCCTGGGGGGACAGAGGGCTTGGCTACACCTTC | CAWGDRGLGYTF
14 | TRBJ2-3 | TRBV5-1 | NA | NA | TGCGCCAGCAGCTTGGCCGGAGGCAGCGATACGCAGTATTTT | CASSLAGGSDTQYF
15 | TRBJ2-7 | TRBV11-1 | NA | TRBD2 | TGTGCCAGCAGCGGAGGACTAGCGGGAGGTTACGAGCAGTACTTC | CASSGGLAGGYEQYF
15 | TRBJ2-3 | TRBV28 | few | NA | TGTGCCAGCAGTTTTTGGTCTAGCGACGCAGTTACGCAGTATTTT | CASSFWSSDAVTQYF
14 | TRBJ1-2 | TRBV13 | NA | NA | TGTGCCAGCAGCTTACGTCAGGGGTCCATCATACACTTCTTC | CASSLRQGSIIHFF
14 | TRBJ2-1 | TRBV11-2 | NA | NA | TGTGCCAGCAGCACCCGGGTAGGGGCTTATGAGCAGTTCTTC | CASSTRVGAYEQFF
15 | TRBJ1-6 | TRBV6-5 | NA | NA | TGTGCCAGCAGTTACTCGAGGCAGGGGAGTTCACCCCTCCACTTT | CASSYSRQGSSPLHF
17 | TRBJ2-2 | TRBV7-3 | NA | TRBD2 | TGTGCCAGCAGCTTAATAGCGGGAGGGCCGAACACCGGGGAGCTGTTTTTT | CASSLIAGGPNTGELFF
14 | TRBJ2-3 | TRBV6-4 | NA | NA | TGTGCCAGCGTAAGGGGGCGGGACACAGATACGCAGTATTTT | CASVRGRDTDTQYF
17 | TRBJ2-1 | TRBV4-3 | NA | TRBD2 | TGCGCCAGCAGCCAAACCTTAGCGGGAGGGCCTTACAATGAGCAGTTCTTC | CASSQTLAGGPYNEQFF
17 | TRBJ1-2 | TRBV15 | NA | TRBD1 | TGTGCCACCAGCAGAGACGGGACAGGGGGCGCAGTCTATGGCTACACCTTC | CATSRDGTGGAVYGYTF
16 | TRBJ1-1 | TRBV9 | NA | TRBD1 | TGTGCCAGCAGCAGAGGACAGGGCTACCAGGACACTGAAGCTTTCTTT | CASSRGQGYQDTEAFF
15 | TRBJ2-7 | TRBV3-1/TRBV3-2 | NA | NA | TGTGCCAGCAGCCAAGCACCTAGCGTTGTCTACGAGCAGTACTTC | CASSQAPSVVYEQYF
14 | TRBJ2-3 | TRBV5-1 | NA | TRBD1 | TGCGCCAGCAGAAAAGGTACAGGGGGAGATACGCAGTATTTT | CASRKGTGGDTQYF
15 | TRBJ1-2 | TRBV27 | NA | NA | TGTGCCAGCAGTTTATCTGTGGGCGCAGTCGACGGCTACACCTTC | CASSLSVGAVDGYTF
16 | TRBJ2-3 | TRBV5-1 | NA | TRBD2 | TGCGCCAGCAGCCCCGGGACTAGCGGCTACACAGATACGCAGTATTTT | CASSPGTSGYTDTQYF
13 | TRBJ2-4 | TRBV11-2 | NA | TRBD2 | TGTGCCAGCAGCTTAGGGGGCGGGAGCATTCAGTACTTC | CASSLGGGSIQYF
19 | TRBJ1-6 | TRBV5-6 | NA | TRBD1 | TGTGCCAGCAGCTTGTTTAGGACCAGGGGGTTAGAATATAATTCACCCCTCCACTTT | CASSLFRTRGLEYNSPLHF
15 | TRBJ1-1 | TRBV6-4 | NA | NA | TGTGCCAGCAGTGACTCCCTTGGCGGTGTGACTAAAGCTTTCTTT | CASSDSLGGVTKAFF
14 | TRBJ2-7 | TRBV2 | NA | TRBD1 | TGTGCCAGCAGGACCGACAGGGGGCGCTTCGAGCAGTACTTC | CASRTDRGRFEQYF
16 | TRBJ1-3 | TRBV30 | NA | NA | TGTGCCTGGAGTCCCCTCTCGGTTTCGACTGGAAACACCATATATTTT | CAWSPLSVSTGNTIYF
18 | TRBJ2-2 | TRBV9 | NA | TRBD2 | TGTGCCAGCAGCTCACCCAGGACTAGCGGGAGCCCCACCGGGGAGCTGTTTTTT | CASSSPRTSGSPTGELFF
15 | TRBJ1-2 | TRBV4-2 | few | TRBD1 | TGTGCCAGCAGCCAAGACGGGACAGCCAACTATGGCTACACCTTC | CASSQDGTANYGYTF
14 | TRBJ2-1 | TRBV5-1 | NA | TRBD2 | TGCGCCAGCAGCGTAAGCGGGAGTAACGATGAGCAGTTCTTC | CASSVSGSNDEQFF
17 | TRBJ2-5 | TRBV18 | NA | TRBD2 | TGTGCCAGCTCACCAACGGAAGCGGGAGTTGTATATGAGACCCAGTACTTC | CASSPTEAGVVYETQYF
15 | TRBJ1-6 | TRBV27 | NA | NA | TGTGCCAGCAGTTTCAGGGAGGTGGGAAGATCACCCCTCCACTTT | CASSFREVGRSPLHF
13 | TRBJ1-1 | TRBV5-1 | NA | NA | TGCGCCAGCAGCCCAGCGGAGAACACTGAAGCTTTCTTT | CASSPAENTEAFF
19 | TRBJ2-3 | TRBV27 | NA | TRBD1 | TGTGCCAGCAGTTTACGTCAGGGGGCGTTCAATTGGAGAACAGATACGCAGTATTTT | CASSLRQGAFNWRTDTQYF
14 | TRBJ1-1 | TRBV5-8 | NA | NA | TGTGCCAGCAGCTTGGAGAGGGATTACACTGAAGCTTTCTTT | CASSLERDYTEAFF
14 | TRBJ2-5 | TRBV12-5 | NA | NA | TGTGCTAGTGGTTCGCCCGGACAGCAAGAGACCCAGTACTTC | CASGSPGQQETQYF
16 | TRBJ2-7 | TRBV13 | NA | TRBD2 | TGTGCCAGCAGCTCGCGGACTAGCGGGAGGGCCAGGGAGCAGTACTTC | CASSSRTSGRAREQYF
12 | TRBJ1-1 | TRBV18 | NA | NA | TGTGCCAGCTCACCCGGGACTTCTGAAGCTTTCTTT | CASSPGTSEAFF
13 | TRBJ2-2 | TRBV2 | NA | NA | TGTGCCAGCAGGACAGTTGTACCCGGGGAGCTGTTTTTT | CASRTVVPGELFF
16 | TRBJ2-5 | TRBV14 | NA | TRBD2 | TGTGCCAGCAGCCCGCGGGGGCGGGAGGGCCGAGAGACCCAGTACTTC | CASSPRGREGRETQYF
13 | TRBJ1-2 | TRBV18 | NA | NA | TGTGCCAGCTCACCCACGACAGGCAATGGCTACACCTTC | CASSPTTGNGYTF
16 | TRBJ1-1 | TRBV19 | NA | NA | TGTGCCAGTAGTATCCCGGGACGGGCGGGGGGCACTGAAGCTTTCTTT | CASSIPGRAGGTEAFF
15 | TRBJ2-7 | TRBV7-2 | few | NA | TGTGCCAGCAGCCCAGGGGGGCCCCTCCTGGACGAGCAGTACTTC | CASSPGGPLLDEQYF
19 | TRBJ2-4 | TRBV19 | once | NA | TGTGCCAGTAGTATAGATACCGCTAGCTACGCCTTAGCCAAAAACATTCAGTACTTC | CASSIDTASYALAKNIQYF
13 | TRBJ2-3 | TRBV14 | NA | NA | TGTGCCAGCAGCCAACGGAGGACAGATACGCAGTATTTT | CASSQRRTDTQYF
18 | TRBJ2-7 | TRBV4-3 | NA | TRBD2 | TGCGCCAGCAGCCAAGATCTCATCCGGACTAGTGTAATCTACGAGCAGTACTTC | CASSQDLIRTSVIYEQYF
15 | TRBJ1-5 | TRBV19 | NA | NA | TGTGCCAGTAGTATAGTGGTGAACACCAATCAGCCCCAGCATTTT | CASSIVVNTNQPQHF